This is a list of T cell receptor beta chains from one sample in a study of shared clonotypes between healthy human individuals. The data were produced by immunoSEQ multiplex PCR, yet TCRdb's version contains in-frame clones alone and is incomplete. The table records some 500,000 clones, 70% to 80% of them present only once. Sequencing used PBMCs. The receptors were sampled from a woman aged 40 to 50 in good health. Some clones in this sample may be carry-over from other donors' samples. Each CDR3 is given with its conserved first and last residue. A D gene is named only where the DNA matches it firmly. Rows give clone size only sometimes, using once, few, many, or a class for an expanded clone.

>TRBJ2-2|TRBV9|12|.|many
TGTGCCAGCAGCGTACGGGCCGGGGAGCTGTTTTTT
CASSVRAGELFF
>TRBJ2-7|TRBV7-3|14|TRBD2|.
TGTGCCAGCAGCTTCTTAGCGGGAGTCGGCGAGCAGTACTTC
CASSFLAGVGEQYF
>TRBJ2-2|TRBV4-1|15|TRBD2|.
TGCGCCAGCAGCCAGAGGACTAGCGGCACCGGGGAGCTGTTTTTT
CASSQRTSGTGELFF
>TRBJ2-1|TRBV28|16|TRBD2|.
TGTGCCAGCAGTTTATTAGCGGGGGACTCCTACAATGAGCAGTTCTTC
CASSLLAGDSYNEQFF
>TRBJ1-3|TRBV2|13|.|.
TGTGCCAGCATTGGGGAGACTGGAAACACCATATATTTT
CASIGETGNTIYF
>TRBJ2-4|TRBV29-1|13|.|few
TGCAGCGTGAGAACAGGGACCAAAAACATTCAGTACTTC
CSVRTGTKNIQYF
>TRBJ2-1|TRBV28|16|.|.
TGTGCCAGCAGTTCGGGATGGGAGAGGTCCTACAATGAGCAGTTCTTC
CASSSGWERSYNEQFF
>TRBJ1-2|TRBV29-1|11|TRBD1|few
TGCACAAGCAGGGGGGCCGGTGGCTACACCTTC
CTSRGAGGYTF
>TRBJ1-2|TRBV9|17|.|.
TGTGCCAGCAGCGTAGCAGTAGGTCAAGGGCGCTCCTATGGCTACACCTTC
CASSVAVGQGRSYGYTF
>TRBJ2-3|TRBV5-1|15|.|once
TGCGCCAGCAGAGGGGGGATCGCTAGCACAGATACGCAGTATTTT
CASRGGIASTDTQYF
>TRBJ1-5|TRBV6-5|14|TRBD1|.
TGTGCCAGCAGTTCCGGACAGGGTCATCAGCCCCAGCATTTT
CASSSGQGHQPQHF
>TRBJ2-3|TRBV6-4|14|.|few
TGTGCCAGCAGTGCGGGAGCCGAGGCAGATACGCAGTATTTT
CASSAGAEADTQYF
>TRBJ2-1|TRBV18|13|.|.
TGTGCCAGCTCACCACCTTCCTACAATGAGCAGTTCTTC
CASSPPSYNEQFF
>TRBJ2-7|TRBV6-5|14|TRBD1|.
TGTGCCAGCAGTTACGGAGACAGGGGGGGCGAGCAGTACTTC
CASSYGDRGGEQYF
>TRBJ1-2|TRBV5-5|14|.|.
TGTGCCAGCAGCTTACAGGGATACAACTATGGCTACACCTTC
CASSLQGYNYGYTF
>TRBJ2-7|TRBV30|13|.|many
TGTGCCTGGAGTGTCCCGGAGGCCTACGAGCAGTACTTC
CAWSVPEAYEQYF
>TRBJ2-5|TRBV7-3|14|.|.
TGTGCCAGCAGCTTAATAGGCGGGACAGAGACCCAGTACTTC
CASSLIGGTETQYF
>TRBJ1-1|TRBV7-8|13|TRBD1|.
TGTGCCAGCAGCCGACAGGGGGACACTGAAGCTTTCTTT
CASSRQGDTEAFF
>TRBJ2-5|TRBV6-5|14|TRBD1|many
TGTGCCAGCAGCGCAAGGGGGCGCGTTGAGACCCAGTACTTC
CASSARGRVETQYF
>TRBJ2-7|TRBV11-2|16|TRBD1|.
TGTGCCAGCAGCCCCCGGGACAGGGGCGTCGGGGACGAGCAGTACTTC
CASSPRDRGVGDEQYF
>TRBJ1-4|TRBV4-3|19|.|.
TGCGCCAGCAGCCAAGATGGTCGCCAGGGCCTTGCAACTAATGAAAAACTGTTTTTT
CASSQDGRQGLATNEKLFF
>TRBJ2-3|TRBV6-1|15|.|.
TGTGCCAGCAGTGAAGGGAACAGCGGGTCAGATACGCAGTATTTT
CASSEGNSGSDTQYF
>TRBJ1-6|TRBV5-6|12|.|.
TGTGCCAGCAGCCCCGATAATTCACCCCTCCACTTT
CASSPDNSPLHF
>TRBJ2-5|TRBV30|15|TRBD1|.
TGTGCCTGGAGGAGGGGCGGGACAGGGGGAGAGACCCAGTACTTC
CAWRRGGTGGETQYF
>TRBJ1-4|TRBV28|14|.|.
TGTGCCAGCGCTCCGGCGGGGGGGGATGAAAAACTGTTTTTT
CASAPAGGDEKLFF
>TRBJ2-7|TRBV5-5|15|TRBD2|.
TGTGCCAGCAGCCTAGGGACTAGCGGGCGGTACGAGCAGTACTTC
CASSLGTSGRYEQYF
>TRBJ2-1|TRBV5-1|15|.|.
TGCGCCAGCAGCTTGGCTAGGAGCTCCTACAATGAGCAGTTCTTC
CASSLARSSYNEQFF
>TRBJ1-4|TRBV5-4|16|.|few
TGTGCCAGCAGCTTGGGGTCGCCAGGGGAGGGTGAAAAACTGTTTTTT
CASSLGSPGEGEKLFF
>TRBJ1-5|TRBV18|16|.|.
TGTGCCAGCTCACCACCTGGTCCGACTTCAAATCAGCCCCAGCATTTT
CASSPPGPTSNQPQHF
>TRBJ2-5|TRBV2|12|.|.
TGTGCCAGCAGGAGGATCCAAGAGACCCAGTACTTC
CASRRIQETQYF
>TRBJ2-1|TRBV9|13|.|.
TGTGCCAGACTACTAGGGGCGGGCAATGAGCAGTTCTTC
CARLLGAGNEQFF
>TRBJ2-3|TRBV19|15|.|.
TGTGCCAGTAGCCCCTACAGGGATGTAACAGATACGCAGTATTTT
CASSPYRDVTDTQYF
>TRBJ1-1|TRBV10-3|15|.|.
TGTGCCATCAGTGACCACGAGGGGGGGGGCACTGAAGCTTTCTTT
CAISDHEGGGTEAFF
>TRBJ1-2|TRBV27|13|.|many
TGTGCCAGCAGTGGGCAGGGAATTTATGGCTACACCTTC
CASSGQGIYGYTF
>TRBJ2-1|TRBV9|15|TRBD2|.
TGTGCCAGCAGCGTAATGGGGAGGGCCAGTGTTGAGCAGTTCTTC
CASSVMGRASVEQFF
>TRBJ2-2|TRBV11-2|17|TRBD2|.
TGTGCCAGCAGCCCGGGACTAGCGGGAGGTCGTACCGGGGAGCTGTTTTTT
CASSPGLAGGRTGELFF
>TRBJ2-3|TRBV7-3|16|TRBD2|.
TGTGCCAGCAGCCCCTACCTAGCGGGACACACAGATACGCAGTATTTT
CASSPYLAGHTDTQYF
>TRBJ1-3|TRBV30|14|.|.
TGTGCCTGGGGTAGAGGGAGCTCTGGAAACACCATATATTTT
CAWGRGSSGNTIYF
>TRBJ1-4|TRBV28|14|TRBD1|once
TGTGCCAGCAGTACGTGGACAGGGGATGAAAAACTGTTTTTT
CASSTWTGDEKLFF
>TRBJ2-1|TRBV5-1|15|.|.
TGCGCCAGCAGCTTGGTTCCAGGAGAGTACAATGAGCAGTTCTTC
CASSLVPGEYNEQFF
>TRBJ2-1|TRBV6-4|14|.|.
TGTGCCAGCAGTGACAGGGTGACCCCCAATGAGCAGTTCTTC
CASSDRVTPNEQFF
>TRBJ1-1|TRBV10-3|13|TRBD1|once
TGTGCCATCGCGGGACAGATGAACACTGAAGCTTTCTTT
CAIAGQMNTEAFF
>TRBJ2-5|TRBV11-3|14|.|many
TGTGCCAGCAGCTTAGATTCGGGGGACGAGACCCAGTACTTC
CASSLDSGDETQYF
>TRBJ2-4|TRBV6-4|13|.|.
TGTGCCAGCAGTGAAGGGCTCGGGGGGCCTCTGTACTTC
CASSEGLGGPLYF
>TRBJ1-2|TRBV6-5|15|.|few
TGTGCCAGCAGACCAACAGGGTCGGCTCACTATGGCTACACCTTC
CASRPTGSAHYGYTF
>TRBJ1-2|TRBV2|14|TRBD1|.
TGTGCCAGCAGTGGACAGGGGTTGGTCTATGGCTACACCTTC
CASSGQGLVYGYTF
>TRBJ2-3|TRBV7-2|14|.|few
TGTGCCAGCAGCCCCCCGGGGCGCACAGATACGCAGTATTTT
CASSPPGRTDTQYF
>TRBJ2-7|TRBV14|13|.|.
TGTGCCAGCAGCCTACAGGGTGTAGGCGAGCAGTACTTC
CASSLQGVGEQYF